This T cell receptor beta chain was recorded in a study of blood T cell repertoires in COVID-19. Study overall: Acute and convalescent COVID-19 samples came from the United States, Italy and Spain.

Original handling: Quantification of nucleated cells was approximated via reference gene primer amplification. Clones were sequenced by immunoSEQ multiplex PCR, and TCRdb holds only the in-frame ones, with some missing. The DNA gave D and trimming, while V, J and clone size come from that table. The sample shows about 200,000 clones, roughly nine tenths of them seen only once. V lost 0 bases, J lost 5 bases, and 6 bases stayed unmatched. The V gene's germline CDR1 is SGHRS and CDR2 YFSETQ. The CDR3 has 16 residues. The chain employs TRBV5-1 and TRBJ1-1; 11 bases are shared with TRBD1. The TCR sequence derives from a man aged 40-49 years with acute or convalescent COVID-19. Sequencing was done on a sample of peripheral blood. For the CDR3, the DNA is TGCGCCAGCAGCTTGGGGACAGGGGGCGTCTCGACTGAAGCTTTCTTT. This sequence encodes CASSLGTGGVSTEAFF.